This T cell receptor beta chain was profiled in a study of blood T cell repertoires in COVID-19. Germline CDR1 SGDLS, CDR2 YYNGEE. CDR3 length: 14 amino acids. Trimming stripped 2 bases from V and 2 bases from J, with 5 bases between. TCRdb's table, derived via immunoSEQ multiplex PCR, lists solely in-frame clones and lacks some. In the table there are around 240,000 clones, approximately 86% of which are singletons. This sequence joins TRBV9 and TRBJ2-6; D is ambiguous. The specimen was peripheral blood. The receptor comes from a woman in her 30s who had recovered from COVID-19. The DNA of the CDR3 is TGTGCCAGCAGCGTGGGCCCTGGGGCCAACGTCCTGACTTTC. Translating gives CASSVGPGANVLTF.